The 14 T cell receptor beta chains reported below all come from one sample, sequenced in a study of quantifying T cell responses using KT2 cells. Study-level information: cDNA was made from DNase-treated RNA using alpha and beta constant primers.

Each cDNA got a UMI-containing oligo ligated at its 3' end. The first PCR ran 4 to 5 cycles with an equimolar RC1.1 and RC1.2 beta primer mix. TCRdb re-called the UMI-ligation and nested PCR reads through MiXCR, storing one row per CDR3 protein. Among tens of thousands of distinct CDR3 sequences, around 10% were seen once, and the ten largest hold 8% to 13%. The source material was PBMCs spiked with cells of the T cell clone KT2. These receptors were taken from a human donor.

There are many counts of this clonotype. The rearrangement links TRBV7-2 to TRBJ2-7, with D unresolved. The CDR3 has 13 amino acids. CDR1 and CDR2 (germline): SGHTA, FQGNSA. Trimming took off 4 bases at V and 0 bases at J, with 7 bases between the two ends. In DNA form, the CDR3 reads TGTGCCAGCAGCTCCCGACTCTCCTACGAGCAGTACTTC. It yields the protein CASSSRLSYEQYF.

This clonotype was counted a single time. The chain joins TRBV7-9 to TRBJ2-3; TRBD2 aligns across 14 bases. The CDR3 is made up of 17 amino acids. V trimming: 5 bases; J trimming: 4 bases; junction bases outside the gene matches: 8. The germline gives CDR1 SEHNR, CDR2 FQNEAQ (reference sequence). The CDR3 region has the DNA TGTGCCAGCAGCGCCCGACTAGCGGGGGGGCCAGCAGATACGCAGTATTTT. Protein: CASSARLAGGPADTQYF.

This clonotype turned up a few times. The rearrangement links TRBV15 to TRBJ1-1; TRBD1 matches at 12 bases. Germline CDR1 is LNHNV and CDR2 is YYDKDF (reference sequence). V lost 0 bases, J lost 8 bases, and 7 bases stayed unmatched. The CDR3 runs to 16 residues. CDR3 sequence (DNA): TGTGCCACCAGCAGAGAGCCCGGGACAGGGGGCGGAGAAGCTTTCTTT. This gives the protein CATSREPGTGGGEAFF.

Ten or more counts support this clonotype. The V call is TRBV6-6, the J call TRBJ2-7, with D unresolved. The germline CDR1 and CDR2 sequences are MNHNY and SVGAGI (reference sequence). Trimming pared 3 bases from V and 3 bases from J, leaving 12 bases between. The CDR3 sequence is 14 residues long. The DNA for the CDR3 is TGTGCCAGCAGTTATCCGGCCACCTTCTACGAGCAGTACTTC. Translation: CASSYPATFYEQYF.

This clonotype occurred a few times. V and J are TRBV27 and TRBJ2-1; 10 nucleotides align to TRBD2. Unmatched junction bases numbered 7, after V lost 5 bases and J lost 6 bases. In germline, CDR1 is MNHEY, CDR2 SMNVEV (reference sequence). The CDR3 is 15 amino acids. CDR3 nucleotides: TGTGCCAGCAGTCCTGGACTAGCGGACCTCAATGAGCAGTTCTTC. Its translation: CASSPGLADLNEQFF.

This chain links TRBV7-6 with TRBJ1-6; no firm D call. The CDR3 is 16 residues long. Germline-derived CDR1 and CDR2 are SGHVS and FNYEAQ. With 5 bases removed from V and 4 bases from J, the gap between germline ends came to 15 bases. Here the CDR3 reads CASSIRTSGYNSPLHF. The CDR3, as DNA: TGTGCCAGCAGCATCAGGACGTCTGGGTATAATTCACCCCTCCACTTT.

This clonotype turned up a few times. This chain uses TRBV11-2 with TRBJ1-4, with D tentatively TRBD1 (5 bases). V was shortened by 3 bases and J by 7 bases, with 12 bases between the two germline ends. The CDR3 is 14 residues long. Germline loops: CDR1 SGHAT, CDR2 FQNNGV. The CDR3 DNA follows: TGTGCCAGCAGCTTTAGGGGTGTAGGTGAAAAACTGTTTTTT. Translating gives CASSFRGVGEKLFF.

This clonotype was seen a few times. CDR3 amino acids: CASSARRFGYTF. Written as DNA, the CDR3 is TGTGCCAGCAGTGCACGAAGATTTGGCTACACCTTC. The V and J genes are TRBV2 and TRBJ1-2; no clear D. V lost 4 bases and J lost 7, with 10 bases in between. The CDR3 loop spans 12 amino acids. Germline V gene data show CDR1 as SNHLY and CDR2 as FYNNEI.

This clonotype was picked up a small number of times. This chain connects TRBV20-1 to TRBJ1-5; D is uncertain. The CDR3 is made up of 13 amino acids. Trimming stripped 3 bases from V and 5 bases from J, with 11 bases between. Germline values: CDR1 DFQATT, CDR2 SNEGSKA (reference sequence). In DNA, the CDR3 is TGCAGTGCTAGTCTGGGTCTGTATCAGCCCCAGCATTTT. Encoded protein: CSASLGLYQPQHF.

This clonotype was seen at least ten times. This chain joins TRBV11-2 and TRBJ2-5, with D possibly matching TRBD2 (5 bases). The V and J ends lost 1 base and 3 bases respectively, with 6 bases between them. The CDR3 runs 13 residues. Germline lookup yields CDR1 SGHAT and CDR2 FQNNGV. The DNA for the CDR3 is TGTGCCAGCAGCTTAGTCGGGGAAGAGACCCAGTACTTC. Translating gives CASSLVGEETQYF. The variable domain in full, completed from reference TRBV11-2 and TRBJ2-5, reads EAGVAQSPRYKIIEKRQSVAFWCNPISGHATLYWYQQILGQGPKLLIQFQNNGVVDDSQLPKDRFSAERLKGVDSTLKIQPAKLEDSAVYLCASSLVGEETQYFGPGTRLLVL.

This clonotype appeared many times. J is TRBJ1-2 and V is TRBV7-9; D is unclear. CDR1 and CDR2 (germline): SEHNR, FQNEAQ (reference sequence). The CDR3 consists of 14 residues. V lost 3 bases, J lost 2 bases, and 10 bases lay in between. CDR3 bases: TGTGCCAGCAGCTTCGGCCAGAGAAACTATGGCTACACCTTC. Its translation is CASSFGQRNYGYTF.

The rearrangement uses TRBV18 and TRBJ1-1, with a weak D call TRBD1 (5 bases). The CDR3 extends over 16 amino acids. Germline CDR1 is KGHSH and CDR2 is LQKENI. V was clipped by 3 bases and J by 0 bases, with 14 bases between them. Here the CDR3 DNA reads TGTGCCAGCTCACCGTCGACAGCCGCCATGAACACTGAAGCTTTCTTT. It translates to CASSPSTAAMNTEAFF.

This clonotype was counted ten times or more. The chain couples TRBV27 to TRBJ2-7; D is ambiguous. V lost 5 bases to trimming and J lost 2 bases, with 10 bases between them. Germline lookup yields CDR1 MNHEY and CDR2 SMNVEV (reference sequence). The CDR3 length is 13 residues. The CDR3 here is CASSRQRTYEQYF. The CDR3 bases are TGTGCCAGCAGTCGGCAGAGAACCTACGAGCAGTACTTC.

The rearrangement uses TRBV6-6 and TRBJ2-7, with 8 bases matching TRBD1. CDR1 and CDR2 (germline): MNHNY, SVGAGI (reference sequence). V lost 0 bases and J lost 5; bases outside the gene matches: 6. The CDR3 sequence is 15 residues long. The CDR3 loop is CASSYSRGRGDEQYF. CDR3 DNA sequence: TGTGCCAGCAGTTACTCCAGGGGGCGCGGGGACGAGCAGTACTTC.